This T cell receptor (beta chain) is from a study of blood T cell repertoires in COVID-19. The CDR3 has 17 residues. V lost 1 base and J lost 0, with 13 bases in between. Germline V lookup: CDR1 LNHNV, CDR2 YYDKDF (reference sequence). Data came from immunoSEQ multiplex PCR; TCRdb stores just in-frame clones and leaves some out. The sample carries about 200,000 clones, 65% to 90% recorded once. Sequenced input: peripheral blood. The clonotype comes from a man aged 50 to 60 with acute or convalescent COVID-19. The V and J genes are TRBV15 and TRBJ1-3; TRBD1 might be the D (6 bases). In nucleotides, the CDR3 is TGTGCCACCAGCAGAGCTTCTAGGACAGACTCTGGAAACACCATATATTTT. Protein product: CATSRASRTDSGNTIYF.